Listed below are T cell receptor beta chains from one sample, sequenced in a study of OX40 agonist ivuxolimab in advanced cancers. The method was immunoSEQ multiplex PCR; TCRdb's version includes in-frame clones alone and lacks a portion of them. The sample lists roughly 58,000 clones; 93% were seen once. Sample: CD4+ or CD8+ T cells sorted from blood, taken in a trial of the OX40 agonist ivuxolimab. The source of these receptors is an adult with an advanced solid tumor such as melanoma, head and neck, liver or kidney cancer. Each CDR3 is given with its conserved first and last residue. D genes are given only for firm matches. Clone size is not always given. Where it is, it says once, few, many or a class for expanded clones.

J gene,clone size,V gene,D gene,CDR3 protein,CDR3 DNA
TRBJ2-2,NA,TRBV7-9,TRBD2,CASSPWTSGAGELFF,TGTGCCAGCAGCCCGTGGACTAGCGGGGCCGGGGAGCTGTTTTTT
TRBJ1-3,once,TRBV28,TRBD1,CASSLYPLGTGGSLLSGNTIYF,TGTGCCAGCAGTTTATACCCCTTGGGGACAGGGGGATCCCTTCTCTCTGGAAACACCATATATTTT
TRBJ1-1,NA,TRBV6-5,NA,CASSYSQQGGPEAFF,TGTGCCAGCAGTTACTCACAACAGGGAGGGCCTGAAGCTTTCTTT
TRBJ2-7,NA,TRBV27,TRBD2,CASSLRGRIYEQYF,TGTGCCAGCAGTTTACGCGGGAGAATCTACGAGCAGTACTTC
TRBJ1-4,NA,TRBV4-3,NA,CASSQSWTNLQEKLFF,TGCGCCAGCAGCCAATCCTGGACCAACTTACAGGAAAAACTGTTTTTT
TRBJ1-1,NA,TRBV2,TRBD1,CASSEIGIILRQGEAFF,TGTGCCAGCAGTGAAATTGGTATTATTTTACGACAGGGTGAAGCTTTCTTT
TRBJ2-3,NA,TRBV6-5,NA,CASSGRVTDTQYF,TGTGCCAGCAGTGGGCGCGTCACAGATACGCAGTATTTT
TRBJ2-1,NA,TRBV19,TRBD2,CASSPFAGGPNEQFF,TGTGCCAGTAGTCCCTTTGCGGGAGGTCCCAATGAGCAGTTCTTC
TRBJ2-3,NA,TRBV7-3,NA,CASSLERADAQYF,TGTGCCAGCAGCTTAGAGAGGGCAGATGCGCAGTATTTT
TRBJ2-7,once,TRBV6-5,TRBD2,CASAAGSGSYEQYF,TGTGCCAGCGCTGCGGGGAGCGGGAGTTACGAGCAGTACTTC
TRBJ2-7,NA,TRBV9,NA,CASSSPGYEQYF,TGTGCCAGCAGCTCCCCAGGATACGAGCAGTACTTC
TRBJ1-4,NA,TRBV2,NA,CASRPGDGINEKLFF,TGTGCCAGCAGACCCGGGGACGGAATAAATGAAAAACTGTTTTTT
TRBJ1-2,NA,TRBV7-6,NA,CASSPGQINYGYTF,TGTGCCAGCAGCCCGGGCCAAATTAACTATGGCTACACCTTC
TRBJ1-1,NA,TRBV6-5,NA,CASSYSIGPNTEAFF,TGTGCCAGCAGTTACTCGATTGGACCTAACACTGAAGCTTTCTTT
TRBJ1-5,NA,TRBV6-1,NA,CASSESAQVNQPQHF,TGTGCCAGCAGTGAATCGGCCCAAGTCAATCAGCCCCAGCATTTT
TRBJ2-7,NA,TRBV27,TRBD2,CASSLRPGLAVYEQYF,TGTGCCAGCAGTCTACGGCCGGGACTAGCGGTTTACGAGCAGTACTTC
TRBJ2-1,NA,TRBV5-6,NA,CASSPWGNEQFF,TGTGCCAGCAGCCCCTGGGGCAATGAGCAGTTCTTC
TRBJ2-1,NA,TRBV11-2,NA,CASLSEQHNEQFF,TGTGCCAGCCTATCGGAACAACACAATGAGCAGTTCTTC
TRBJ2-1,NA,TRBV5-8,NA,CASSLGDSPYNEQFF,TGTGCCAGCAGCTTGGGCGACAGCCCCTACAATGAGCAGTTCTTC
TRBJ2-1,NA,TRBV2,NA,CASSEVAEGDNEQFF,TGTGCCAGCAGTGAAGTGGCGGAGGGGGACAATGAGCAGTTCTTC
TRBJ1-5,few,TRBV7-9,NA,CASSSTEFNQPQHF,TGTGCCAGCAGCTCCACGGAGTTCAATCAGCCCCAGCATTTT
TRBJ2-1,NA,TRBV19,NA,CASSRDTDNEQFF,TGTGCCAGTAGCCGGGACACCGACAATGAGCAGTTCTTC
TRBJ1-2,NA,TRBV27,TRBD1,CASSLSRTGGNGYTF,TGTGCCAGCAGTTTATCGCGGACAGGGGGGAATGGCTACACCTTC
TRBJ2-5,NA,TRBV9,NA,CASSVVGNFMETQYF,TGTGCCAGCAGCGTAGTCGGTAACTTTATGGAGACCCAGTACTTC
TRBJ2-7,NA,TRBV28,NA,CASSLFRATTYEQYF,TGTGCCAGCAGTTTATTTAGGGCGACCACCTACGAGCAGTACTTC
TRBJ2-3,NA,TRBV28,NA,CASQFGLGGLQNTQYF,TGTGCCAGCCAATTCGGCCTTGGCGGACTACAAAATACGCAGTATTTT
TRBJ1-1,NA,TRBV27,NA,CASRWGGFSEAFF,TGTGCCAGCAGGTGGGGTGGGTTCAGTGAAGCTTTCTTT
TRBJ1-5,NA,TRBV2,TRBD1,CASLDRGPSGPGIYSNQPQHF,TGTGCCAGCTTGGACAGGGGGCCATCAGGTCCGGGGATTTATAGCAATCAGCCCCAGCATTTT
TRBJ2-7,NA,TRBV7-9,NA,CASSPQGLDSYEQYF,TGTGCCAGCAGCCCGCAGGGCCTCGACTCCTACGAGCAGTACTTC
TRBJ2-1,NA,TRBV9,NA,CASSGDENEQFF,TGTGCCAGCAGCGGGGATGAAAATGAGCAGTTCTTC
TRBJ2-7,NA,TRBV29-1,NA,CSVLTGSDYEQYF,TGCAGCGTTCTGACAGGATCGGACTACGAGCAGTACTTC
TRBJ2-7,NA,TRBV5-1,TRBD2,CASSVGLAGVFEQYF,TGCGCCAGCAGCGTGGGACTAGCGGGAGTCTTCGAGCAGTACTTC
TRBJ1-2,once,TRBV7-9,NA,CASSSPGAFNGYTF,TGTGCCAGCAGCTCCCCGGGGGCTTTTAATGGCTACACCTTC
TRBJ2-5,NA,TRBV27,NA,CASSPSPVRGLKETQYF,TGTGCCAGCAGTCCCTCTCCCGTCAGGGGATTGAAAGAGACCCAGTACTTC
TRBJ2-5,NA,TRBV9,TRBD1,CASSEDRGSQETQYF,TGTGCCAGCAGCGAGGACAGGGGGAGCCAAGAGACCCAGTACTTC
TRBJ2-7,NA,TRBV6-5,TRBD1,CASSPRDRFPYEQYF,TGTGCCAGCAGTCCCCGGGACAGGTTCCCCTACGAGCAGTACTTC
TRBJ2-7,NA,TRBV14,TRBD2,CASSRNGAGDSSYEQYF,TGTGCCAGCAGCCGCAACGGGGCGGGAGATAGCTCCTACGAGCAGTACTTC
TRBJ2-7,NA,TRBV14,NA,CASSQGLGYEQYF,TGTGCCAGCAGCCAAGGACTAGGCTACGAGCAGTACTTC
TRBJ2-3,NA,TRBV15,NA,CATSRIRQSTDTQYF,TGTGCCACCAGCAGAATACGCCAGAGCACAGATACGCAGTATTTT
TRBJ1-5,NA,TRBV19,NA,CASSTRAGSSNQPQHF,TGTGCCAGTAGTACCCGGGCAGGATCTAGCAATCAGCCCCAGCATTTT
TRBJ2-2,NA,TRBV2,TRBD2,CASSWGLAGGPSSAGELFF,TGTGCCAGCAGTTGGGGACTAGCGGGAGGGCCCTCAAGTGCCGGGGAGCTGTTTTTT
TRBJ2-1,once,TRBV28,NA,CASGIDGDEQFF,TGTGCCAGCGGGATAGATGGGGATGAGCAGTTCTTC
TRBJ2-7,NA,TRBV5-6,NA,CASSLPEASSYEQYF,TGTGCCAGCAGCTTGCCGGAGGCGAGCTCCTACGAGCAGTACTTC
TRBJ2-7,NA,TRBV12-5,NA,CASANTDRNPYEQYF,TGTGCTAGTGCCAACACCGACAGAAATCCCTACGAGCAGTACTTC
TRBJ2-3,NA,TRBV11-1,TRBD1,CASSFPMGDSTQYF,TGTGCCAGCAGCTTCCCCATGGGGGACAGTACGCAGTATTTT
TRBJ2-3,NA,TRBV9,NA,CASSVGAGGLALQDTQYF,TGTGCCAGCAGCGTAGGTGCGGGTGGGCTAGCTCTCCAAGATACGCAGTATTTT
TRBJ1-5,NA,TRBV27,NA,CASSRLGLNQPQHF,TGTGCCAGCAGTAGGTTGGGGCTCAATCAGCCCCAGCATTTT
TRBJ2-7,few,TRBV28,NA,CASQIVNRAYEQYF,TGTGCCAGCCAGATCGTCAACAGGGCCTACGAGCAGTACTTC
TRBJ1-2,NA,TRBV9,TRBD1,CASSTPGTGAYGYTF,TGTGCCAGCAGCACTCCCGGGACAGGGGCCTATGGCTACACCTTC
TRBJ2-7,NA,TRBV7-6,TRBD2,CASSRLAGGMNEQYF,TGTGCCAGCAGCAGACTAGCGGGAGGGATGAACGAGCAGTACTTC
TRBJ2-7,NA,TRBV19,NA,CASSITGRASYEQYF,TGTGCCAGTAGTATAACGGGCAGGGCCTCCTACGAGCAGTACTTC
TRBJ1-2,NA,TRBV11-2,NA,CASSPGWGSGYTF,TGTGCCAGCAGCCCCGGGTGGGGTAGCGGCTACACCTTC
TRBJ1-1,NA,TRBV7-6,NA,CASSFGQGTEAFF,TGTGCCAGCAGCTTTGGGCAGGGGACTGAAGCTTTCTTT
TRBJ2-7,NA,TRBV7-9,NA,CASRRDGSYEQYF,TGTGCCAGCAGACGGGACGGCTCCTACGAGCAGTACTTC